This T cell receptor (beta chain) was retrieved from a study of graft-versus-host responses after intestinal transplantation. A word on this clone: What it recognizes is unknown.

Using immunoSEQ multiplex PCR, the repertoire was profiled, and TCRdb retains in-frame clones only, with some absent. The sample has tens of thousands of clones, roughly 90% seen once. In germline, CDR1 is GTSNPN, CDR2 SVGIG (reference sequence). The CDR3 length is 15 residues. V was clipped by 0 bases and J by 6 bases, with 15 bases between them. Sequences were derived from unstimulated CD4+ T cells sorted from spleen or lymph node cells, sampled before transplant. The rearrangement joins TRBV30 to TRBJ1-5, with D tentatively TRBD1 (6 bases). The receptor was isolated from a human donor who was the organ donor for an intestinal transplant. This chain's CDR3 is CAWSVRRGRGQPQHF. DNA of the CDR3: TGTGCCTGGAGTGTACGGCGGGGGCGCGGTCAGCCCCAGCATTTT. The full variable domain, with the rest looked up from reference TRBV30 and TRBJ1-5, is SQTIHQWPATLVQPVGSPLSLECTVEGTSNPNLYWYRQAAGRGLQLLFYSVGIGQISSEVPQNLSASRPQDRQFILSSKKLLLSDSGFYLCAWSVRRGRGQPQHFGDGTRLSIL.